This T cell receptor beta chain is drawn from a study of blood T cell repertoires in COVID-19. Across the whole study: Samples of COVID-19 (acute and convalescent) were obtained from the United States, Italy and Spain.

Authors' processing steps: Amplification with reference gene primers provided the estimates of nucleated cell counts. Assay used: immunoSEQ multiplex PCR; TCRdb lists only in-frame clones, some missing. V and J calls and clone size are given by that table; D and trimming were obtained from the DNA. The data hold roughly 120,000 clones, with about 91% observed a single time. Germline CDR1 is MNHEY and CDR2 is SVGAGI. This CDR3 region has 13 residues. Trimming took 5 bases from V and 5 from J; bases not matched to a gene: 5. The chain carries TRBV6-5 and TRBJ1-2; 7 bases map to TRBD1. The TCR comes from a woman aged 45-60 years with active or convalescent COVID-19. The specimen was peripheral blood. The CDR3 here is CASSRGQEYGYTF. Here the CDR3 DNA reads TGTGCCAGCAGTCGAGGACAGGAGTATGGCTACACCTTC.